The present entry profiles one T cell receptor (beta chain) with its context. It has no known antigen specificity. Per-base qualities were not stored, and no clone one base away is much larger. Ficoll-Paque density gradient centrifugation was used to isolate PBMCs. Sequencing was performed on an Illumina NovaSeq 6000. TCRalpha and TCRbeta cDNA libraries were built by 5'RACE with constant-segment primers, adding sample barcodes and unique molecular identifiers. Trizol reagent was used to extract RNA from every sample. The libraries were amplified in two PCR steps, and the second step added a second sample barcode and Illumina TruSeq adapters. Sequencing of the libraries was done on an Illumina NovaSeq, producing 2 x 150 bp paired-end reads. In the original analysis: The reads were demultiplexed and collapsed into UMI-guided consensus sequences using migec v1.2.7. Using mixcr v2.1.11, UMI consensuses were aligned to TRA and TRB V and J templates and then assembled into clonotypes. A clonotype was counted as expanded or contracted only if both edgeR and NoisET called the change significant, with noise models trained on biological replicates. For edgeR calls, a false discovery rate-adjusted p below 0.01 and a log2 fold-change threshold of 1 were applied. As an exploratory analysis of dynamics, max-normalized trajectories of the 1000 most abundant clonotypes were examined by PCA with hierarchical clustering. The CD4 or CD8 phenotype of responding clones was assigned using the separately sequenced CD4+ and CD8+ repertoires. Starting from the raw public reads, TCRdb applied fastp trimming at Q25, assembled clones with MiXCR and retained in-frame beta chains. Each record represents a unique CDR3 protein, reported with the most common genes and DNA among its rows. The V and J calls and clone size are TCRdb's, not the authors'. Counted in this sample were around 310,000 distinct CDR3 sequences; 15% to 20% of them appeared once. The top ten constitute approximately 20% of the sample.

The data derive from a study of T-cell memory formation after mild COVID-19 (dated by TCRdb to the early 2020s). For context, the study as a whole: TCR sequence clusters from the two donors were largely donor specific. T-cell clones expanding and contracting after mild COVID-19 in two donors were tracked by longitudinal TCRalpha and TCRbeta repertoire sequencing. Two young, previously healthy adult volunteers made up the cohort, one male and one female. Overall results and qualifications from the work: From day 15 to 85, contracting clones showed balanced CD4/CD8 phenotypes, whereas a second wave of clones that expanded from day 15 to 37 leaned towards CD4+. The study covered only two mild cases, and larger cohorts including severe cases with pre-infection samples were considered necessary. Contracting CD4+ clones were found mainly in CM and EM memory subsets, while CD8+ clones were enriched in EMRA. SARS-CoV-2 specificity was not confirmed for the second-wave clones peaking on day 37. The detection of some responding clones in pre-infection memory suggests that pre-existing cross-reactive memory T cells joined the SARS-CoV-2 response.

The germline V gene sets CDR1 to SGHRS and CDR2 to YFSETQ. The CDR3 numbers 15 residues from cysteine through phenylalanine. The only DNA kept is the CDR3, 45 bases in frame from the first base. V has 2 bases trimmed and J has 6 bases trimmed; junction bases matching no gene number 9. Here the chain combines TRBV5-1 and TRBJ2-3; 7 central bases correspond to TRBD1. The receptor's source is a man aged 18 to 35 who had mild COVID-19 (a few samples of this study predate the infection). The sample titles of this study are shuffled in the database, so cell type and time point are left out; the donor was told from shared clones. The sample comprised PBMCs or a T cell subset sorted from them (not recorded which). CDR3 region: CASSFEWDSYDTQYF. The nucleotide sequence reads as follows: TGCGCCAGCAGCTTCGAATGGGACAGCTATGATACGCAGTATTTT.